One T cell receptor beta chain is described in this entry. The antigen is unknown. This entry is derived from a study of T cell responses to AZD1222 COVID-19 vaccine. Across the whole study: Pooled in the analysis were second doses at about 4 or about 12 weeks.

CDR1 LNHDA and CDR2 SQIVND come from the germline V gene (reference sequence). The CDR3 spans 16 residues. The V end was cut by 7 bases, the J end by 2 bases, with 18 bases between. Repertoires were generated with immunoSEQ multiplex PCR, while TCRdb's copy carries only in-frame clones and drops some. The sample includes about 110,000 clones, roughly 87% of them seen just once. Whole-study findings and limits: At baseline, just a handful of AZD1222 recipients tested seropositive. Reportedly, close to half of spike-specific TCRs are directed against unmutated variant regions.

The V gene is TRBV19, the J gene TRBJ2-1, with D possibly matching TRBD2 (5 bases). The source material was peripheral blood, sampled on day 0 of AZD1222 vaccination. The receptor comes from an adult in good health. DNA of the CDR3: TGTGCCAGTACCACCACCATCCGGGGAGCCTACAATGAGCAGTTCTTC. Translated, it gives CASTTTIRGAYNEQFF.